This TCR beta chain is drawn from a study of CD8 T cells in Susac syndrome. Notes on this clonotype: The antigen remains unidentified.

RNA in amounts of about 0.45 to 1 ug was reverse transcribed with random hexamers. Across 54 Vbeta and 13 Jbeta, TCR beta CDR3 was amplified with immunoSEQ multiplex PCR. TCRdb reprocessed the immunoSEQ multiplex PCR reads via MiXCR and lists one record per CDR3 protein. Here the sample spans over 200,000 distinct CDR3 sequences, approximately 95% being singletons. Treatment-naive patients with stable or active relapsing-remitting disease were the multiple sclerosis controls. Purification of the CD8+ and CD4+ T cells relied on negative isolation, and TEMRA cells underwent FACS enrichment. Study results and caveats: Individuals included in the TCR sequencing and HLA analysis were acknowledged by the study to be relatively few in number.

Trimming shortened V by 1 base and J by 8 bases, and 11 bases separated the two germline ends. The germline V gene encodes CDR1 MNHEY and CDR2 SMNVEV (reference sequence). CDR3 size: 13 residues. The sequenced sample was CD4+ T cells from PBMCs. This TCR came from a human donor with multiple sclerosis. The genes are TRBV27 and TRBJ1-2; weak D call: TRBD1 (5 bases). The CDR3 DNA follows: TGTGCCAGCAGTTTATGGGGCCAGGGAGGCTACACCTTC. Encoded protein: CASSLWGQGGYTF.